The 5 T cell receptor beta chains listed next were all sequenced from one sample in a study of blood T cells in healthy people across ages. Together with a sample-barcoded 5' primer, a J-beta primer mix was included in a second PCR lasting about 6 to 12 cycles. TCRdb itself ran the 5' RACE reads through MiXCR, one entry per CDR3 protein. The table records hundreds of thousands of distinct CDR3 sequences, 29% of them present only once. Sample: blood. The receptors were sampled from a woman aged 80 or over in good health.

Details on this clonotype: Germline and junction disagree at one end, which may indicate a read error. This sequence joins TRBV7-2 and TRBJ1-2, with D possibly being TRBD1 (6 bases). The CDR3 has 13 amino acids. The germline V gene has CDR1 SGHTA and CDR2 FQGNSA. The CDR3 nucleotides are TGTGCCAGCAGCTTAGCCCGACAGGATGGCTGCACCTTC. Residues: CASSLARQDGCTF.

This sequence joins TRBV20-1 and TRBJ2-4, with 10 bases fitting TRBD2. The DNA end is a closer match to TRBJ2-5, so the J assignment may be wrong. CDR1 DFQATT and CDR2 SNEGSKA come from the germline V gene (reference sequence). The CDR3 has 19 amino acids. The DNA of the CDR3 is TGCAGTGCTAGAGATCTCATGCTAGCGGGAGAGAAGCCTTATGAGACCCAGTACTTC. Translation: CSARDLMLAGEKPYETQYF.

This clonotype appeared many times. The chain links TRBV11-1 to TRBJ2-1, with D tentatively TRBD1 or TRBD2 (5 bases each). The germline V gene has CDR1 SGHAT and CDR2 FQDESV (reference sequence). V dropped 5 bases and J dropped 6 bases, with 17 bases sitting between them. There are 15 residues in the CDR3. The DNA for the CDR3 is TGTGCCAGCAGCCCCCGGGGCAGGCTCGGCAATGAGCAGTTCTTC. It codes for CASSPRGRLGNEQFF.

Many counts were recorded for this clonotype. J is TRBJ2-4 and V is TRBV7-2, with TRBD2 identical over 10 bases. This CDR3 contains 15 residues. The V gene's germline CDR1 is SGHTA and CDR2 FQGNSA. J lost 5 bases, V lost 5 bases, and 6 bases had no gene match. The CDR3 DNA is TGTGCCAGCAGCCATAGAGCGGGGGGGCAAAACATTCAGTACTTC. Translated, it gives CASSHRAGGQNIQYF.

This clonotype was seen many times. V is TRBV5-1 and J is TRBJ2-3; the match to TRBD1 covers 9 bases. CDR3 length: 16 residues. Per germline, CDR1 SGHRS and CDR2 YFSETQ. Trimming cost V 1 base and J 3 bases; bases outside gene matches: 6. CDR3 loop: CASSLRTGGDTDTQYF. The CDR3 DNA reads TGCGCCAGCAGCTTGAGAACAGGGGGCGATACAGATACGCAGTATTTT.